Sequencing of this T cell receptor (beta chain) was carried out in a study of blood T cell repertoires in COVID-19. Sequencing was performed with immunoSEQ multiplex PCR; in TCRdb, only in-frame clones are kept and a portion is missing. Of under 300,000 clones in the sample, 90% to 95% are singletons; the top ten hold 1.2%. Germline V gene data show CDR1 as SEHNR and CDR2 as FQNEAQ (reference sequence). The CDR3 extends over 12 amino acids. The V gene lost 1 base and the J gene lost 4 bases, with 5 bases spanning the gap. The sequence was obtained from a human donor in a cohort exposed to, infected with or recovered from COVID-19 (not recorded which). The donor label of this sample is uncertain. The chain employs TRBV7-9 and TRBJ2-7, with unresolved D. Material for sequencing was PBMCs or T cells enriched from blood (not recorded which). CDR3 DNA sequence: TGTGCCAGCAGCTTAGAGCGTTACGAGCAGTACTTC. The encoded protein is CASSLERYEQYF.